This TCR beta chain was identified during a study of blood T cell repertoires in COVID-19 (dated by TCRdb to 2019 to 2021). Study-level background: The collaborator samples originated in the United States, Italy and Spain and spanned the acute and convalescent phases of COVID-19. The material from the prospective study consisted of cDNA or gDNA derived from T cells, B-cell-depleted T cells, or PBMCs. Subjects who had been exposed to COVID-19, were actively infected with it, or had recovered from it provided the deeply sampled blood TCRbeta repertoires that made up the dataset. The repertoires were released in a freely available public database meant as a resource for research on the immune response to SARS-CoV-2. The samples were drawn from two sources: the first 160 participants of the ongoing ImmuneRACE study, and over 950 subjects contributed by 6 global collaborators. The sample metadata nearly always contained a de-identified subject ID, COVID-19 status, age in years and sex. HLA class I and class II types, where available, came from metadata supplied by the sample provider rather than from assay-based typing.

Study-wide findings and limitations: How much clinical and demographic metadata was included differed by source and by participant, and the metadata was provided uncurated.

TCRbeta CDR3 regions were amplified from genomic DNA using the immunoSEQ Assay, a bias-controlled multiplex PCR. On the authors' methods: Nucleated cell counts per sample were estimated from amplification of reference gene primers within the assay. To quantify the absolute abundance of each unique TCRbeta CDR3 rearrangement, sequence reads were collapsed and filtered. For each sample, productive Simpson clonality was calculated by taking the square root of Simpson's diversity index across productive rearrangements. What TCRdb holds here is the immuneACCESS table cut down to in-frame rearrangements. Part of the clones is not present; checked against another copy, under half of the missing clones reflect an unresolved V gene, and the others are unexplained. That table supplies the V and J calls and clone size; D and trimming were determined from the DNA. This sample holds 300,000 to 400,000 clones; around 87% were observed only once. Jointly, the top ten make up about 6% of the sample.

Details on this clone: This receptor's antigen is unknown. Per-base quality was not reported, and no clone a single base away is much larger than it.

At one collaborating source in Seattle, patients were enrolled during active infection and were followed longitudinally through the course of disease. Whole blood was collected in K2EDTA tubes by collaborating institutions according to the institutions' own protocols. For TCRbeta analysis, collaborators shipped samples in one of three forms: frozen whole blood, isolated PBMCs, or DNA extracted from either of those sample types. There are 17 amino acids in the CDR3, from cysteine to phenylalanine inclusive. The read is trimmed to its CDR3 DNA, 51 bases read in frame from base 1. CDR1 is given as MNHNS and CDR2 as SASEGT, both from the germline V gene. Ends trimmed: V by 2 bases, J by 6 bases; bases unmatched to a gene: 11.

Sequenced material: peripheral blood. The V and J genes are TRBV6-1 and TRBJ1-5; TRBD1 aligns with 9 central bases. The sequence derives from a woman aged 45-65 years with COVID-19, enrolled during active disease. The DNA sequence is TGTGCCAGCAGTGAATTCCCCGGGACAGGGAAGGGTCAGCCCCAGCATTTT. The translation is CASSEFPGTGKGQPQHF.